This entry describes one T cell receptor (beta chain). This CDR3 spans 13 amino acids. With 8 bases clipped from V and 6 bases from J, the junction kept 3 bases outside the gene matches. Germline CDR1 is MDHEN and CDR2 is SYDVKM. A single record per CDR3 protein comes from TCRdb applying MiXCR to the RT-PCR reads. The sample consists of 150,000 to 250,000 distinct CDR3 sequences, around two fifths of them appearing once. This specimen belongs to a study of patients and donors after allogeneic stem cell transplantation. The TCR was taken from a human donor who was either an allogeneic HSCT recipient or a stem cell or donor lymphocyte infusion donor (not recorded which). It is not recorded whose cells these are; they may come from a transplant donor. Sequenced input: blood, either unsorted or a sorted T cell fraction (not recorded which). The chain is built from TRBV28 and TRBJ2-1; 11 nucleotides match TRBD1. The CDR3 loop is CASGQGAPNEQFF. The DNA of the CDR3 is TGTGCCAGCGGACAGGGGGCGCCCAATGAGCAGTTCTTC. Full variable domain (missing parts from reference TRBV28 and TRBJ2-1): DVKVTQSSRYLVKRTGEKVFLECVQDMDHENMFWYRQDPGLGLRLIYFSYDVKMKEKGDIPEGYSVSREKKERFSLILESASTNQTSMYLCASGQGAPNEQFFGPGTRLTVL.